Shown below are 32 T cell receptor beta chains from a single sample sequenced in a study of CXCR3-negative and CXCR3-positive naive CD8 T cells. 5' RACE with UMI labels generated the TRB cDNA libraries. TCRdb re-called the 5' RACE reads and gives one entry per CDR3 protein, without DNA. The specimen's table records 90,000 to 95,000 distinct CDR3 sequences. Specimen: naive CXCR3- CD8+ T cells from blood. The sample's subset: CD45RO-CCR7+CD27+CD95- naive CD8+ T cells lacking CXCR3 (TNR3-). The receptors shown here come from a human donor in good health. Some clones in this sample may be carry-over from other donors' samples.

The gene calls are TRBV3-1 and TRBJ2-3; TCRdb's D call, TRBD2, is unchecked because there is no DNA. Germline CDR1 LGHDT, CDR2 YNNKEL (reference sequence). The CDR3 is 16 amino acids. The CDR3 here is CASSQVLARSTDTQYF.

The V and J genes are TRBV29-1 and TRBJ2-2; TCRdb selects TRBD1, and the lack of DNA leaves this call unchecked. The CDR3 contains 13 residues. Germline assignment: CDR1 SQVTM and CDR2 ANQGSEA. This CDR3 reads CSVGQGEAGELFF.

The CDR3 protein is CASSPTSGRATHNEQFF. This chain links TRBV5-1 with TRBJ2-1; TCRdb designates TRBD2, a call that cannot be tested without DNA. From germline, CDR1 is SGHRS and CDR2 YFSETQ. The CDR3 is made up of 17 amino acids. The entire variable domain, with the rest obtained from reference TRBV5-1 and TRBJ2-1, is as follows: KAGVTQTPRYLIKTRGQQVTLSCSPISGHRSVSWYQQTPGQGLQFLFEYFSETQRNKGNFPGRFSGRQFSNSRSEMNVSTLELGDSALYLCASSPTSGRATHNEQFFGPGTRLTVL.

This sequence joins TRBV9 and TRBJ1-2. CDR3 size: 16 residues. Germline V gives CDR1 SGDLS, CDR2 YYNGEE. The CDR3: CASSDRGEGFNYGYTF. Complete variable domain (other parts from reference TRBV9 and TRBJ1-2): DSGVTQTPKHLITATGQRVTLRCSPRSGDLSVYWYQQSLDQGLQFLIQYYNGEERAKGNILERFSAQQFPDLHSELNLSSLELGDSALYFCASSDRGEGFNYGYTFGSGTRLTVV.

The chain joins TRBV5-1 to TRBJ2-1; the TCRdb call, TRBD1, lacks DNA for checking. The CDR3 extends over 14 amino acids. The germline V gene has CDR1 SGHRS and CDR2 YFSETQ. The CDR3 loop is CATRRQGFVNEQFF. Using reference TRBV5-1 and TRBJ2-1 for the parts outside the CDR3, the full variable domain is KAGVTQTPRYLIKTRGQQVTLSCSPISGHRSVSWYQQTPGQGLQFLFEYFSETQRNKGNFPGRFSGRQFSNSRSEMNVSTLELGDSALYLCATRRQGFVNEQFFGPGTRLTVL.

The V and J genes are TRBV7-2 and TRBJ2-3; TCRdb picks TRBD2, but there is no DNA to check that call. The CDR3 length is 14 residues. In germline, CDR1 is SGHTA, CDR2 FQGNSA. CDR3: CASSLAAGGDTQYF.

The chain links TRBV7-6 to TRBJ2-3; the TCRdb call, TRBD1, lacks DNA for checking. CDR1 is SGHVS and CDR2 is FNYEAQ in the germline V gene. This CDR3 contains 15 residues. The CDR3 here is CASSLGTIGADTQYF.

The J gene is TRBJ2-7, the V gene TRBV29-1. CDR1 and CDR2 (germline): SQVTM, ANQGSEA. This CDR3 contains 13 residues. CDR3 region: CSVSSSSSYEQYF.

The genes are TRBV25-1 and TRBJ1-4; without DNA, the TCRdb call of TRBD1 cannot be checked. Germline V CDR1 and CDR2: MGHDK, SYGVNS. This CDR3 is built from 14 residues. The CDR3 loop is CASSVVVGGEKLFF.

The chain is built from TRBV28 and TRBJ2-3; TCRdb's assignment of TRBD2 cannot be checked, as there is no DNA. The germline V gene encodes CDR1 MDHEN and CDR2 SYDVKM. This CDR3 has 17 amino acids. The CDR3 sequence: CASSLDGLLPGKDTQYF.

The CDR3 sequence: CSVELGLYEQYF. The chain employs TRBV29-1 and TRBJ2-7; TCRdb gives TRBD1 as the D gene, but with no DNA this cannot be confirmed. Germline CDR1 SQVTM, CDR2 ANQGSEA. There are 12 residues in the CDR3.

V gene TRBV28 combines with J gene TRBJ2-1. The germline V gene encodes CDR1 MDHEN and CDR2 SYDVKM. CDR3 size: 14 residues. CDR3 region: CASKGTANINEQFF.

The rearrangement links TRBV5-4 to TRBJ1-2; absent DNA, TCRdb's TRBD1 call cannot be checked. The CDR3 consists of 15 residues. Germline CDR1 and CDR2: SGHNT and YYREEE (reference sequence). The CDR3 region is CASSHRQIANYGYTF.

The CDR3 spells CASSPLPGTGGQNEQFF. The V call is TRBV4-1, the J call TRBJ2-1; the D call of TRBD1 rests on TCRdb alone, since no DNA is present to check it. This CDR3 is built from 17 residues. Germline lookup yields CDR1 MGHRA and CDR2 YSYEKL.

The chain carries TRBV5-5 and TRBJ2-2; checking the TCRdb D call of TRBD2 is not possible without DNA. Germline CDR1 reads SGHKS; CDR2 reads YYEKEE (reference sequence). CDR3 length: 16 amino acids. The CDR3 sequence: CASSLEAGTNTGELFF.

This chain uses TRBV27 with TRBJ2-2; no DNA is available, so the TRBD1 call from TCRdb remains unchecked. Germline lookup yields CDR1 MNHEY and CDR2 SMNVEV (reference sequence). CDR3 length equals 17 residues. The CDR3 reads CASSFGTDYDYTGELFF.

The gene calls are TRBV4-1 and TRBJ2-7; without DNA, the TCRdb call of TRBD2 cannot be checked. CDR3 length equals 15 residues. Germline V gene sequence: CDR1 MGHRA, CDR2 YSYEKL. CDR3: CASSPPSGSWYEQYF.

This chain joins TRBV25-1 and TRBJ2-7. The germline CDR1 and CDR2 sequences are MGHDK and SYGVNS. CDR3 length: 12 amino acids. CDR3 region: CASSANGVGQYF.

This CDR3 is CASSLEGWQPQHF. The chain joins TRBV12-3 or TRBV12-4 to TRBJ1-5; TCRdb lists TRBD1, though no DNA is available to test this call. This CDR3 comprises 13 residues.

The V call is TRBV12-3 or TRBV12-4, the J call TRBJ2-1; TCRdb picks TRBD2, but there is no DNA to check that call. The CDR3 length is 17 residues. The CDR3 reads CASSSTWGGTSSREQFF.

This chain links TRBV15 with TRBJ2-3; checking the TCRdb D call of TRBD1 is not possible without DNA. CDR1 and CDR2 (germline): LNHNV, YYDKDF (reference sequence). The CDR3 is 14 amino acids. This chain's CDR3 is CATLSQEYTDTQYF.

CDR3: CSVAGLEYEQYF. The chain employs TRBV29-1 and TRBJ2-7. The CDR3 sequence is 12 residues long. Germline CDR1 and CDR2: SQVTM and ANQGSEA.

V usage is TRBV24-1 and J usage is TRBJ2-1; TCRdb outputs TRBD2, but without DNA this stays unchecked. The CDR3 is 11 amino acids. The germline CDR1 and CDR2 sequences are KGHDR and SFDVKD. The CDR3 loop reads CATSPGGPQFF.

CDR3 protein: CASLDRGHDEQYF. The genes are TRBV2 and TRBJ2-7; TCRdb proposes TRBD1, but this gene call is untestable without DNA. The CDR3 loop spans 13 amino acids. From germline, CDR1 is SNHLY and CDR2 FYNNEI.

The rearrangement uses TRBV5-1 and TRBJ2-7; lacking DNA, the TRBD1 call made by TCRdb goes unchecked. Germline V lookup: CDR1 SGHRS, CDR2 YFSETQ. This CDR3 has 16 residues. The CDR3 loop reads CASSLGQGELDYEQYF.

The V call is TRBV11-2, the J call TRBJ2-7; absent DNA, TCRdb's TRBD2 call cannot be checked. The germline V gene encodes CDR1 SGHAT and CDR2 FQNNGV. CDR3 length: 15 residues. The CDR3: CASSIGLAASYEQYF.

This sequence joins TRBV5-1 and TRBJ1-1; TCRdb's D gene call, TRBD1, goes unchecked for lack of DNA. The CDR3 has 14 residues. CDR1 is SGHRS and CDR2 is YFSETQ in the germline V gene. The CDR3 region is CASSLQEPLTEAFF.

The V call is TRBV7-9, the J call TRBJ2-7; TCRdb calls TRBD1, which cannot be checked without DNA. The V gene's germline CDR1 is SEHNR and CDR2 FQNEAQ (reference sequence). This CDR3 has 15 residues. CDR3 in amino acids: CASRPGPGQTYEQYF. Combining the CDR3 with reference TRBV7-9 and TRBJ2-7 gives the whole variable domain DTGVSQNPRHKITKRGQNVTFRCDPISEHNRLYWYRQTLGQGPEFLTYFQNEAQLEKSRLLSDRFSAERPKGSFSTLEIQRTEQGDSAMYLCASRPGPGQTYEQYFGPGTRLTVT.

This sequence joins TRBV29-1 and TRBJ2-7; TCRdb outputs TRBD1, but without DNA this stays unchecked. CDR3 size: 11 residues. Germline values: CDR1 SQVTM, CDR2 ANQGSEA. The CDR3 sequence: CSVNRADGQYF.

The CDR3 is CASSERGGEQFF. This chain joins TRBV25-1 and TRBJ2-1; checking the TCRdb D call of TRBD2 is not possible without DNA. CDR3 length: 12 residues. Germline CDR1 MGHDK, CDR2 SYGVNS.

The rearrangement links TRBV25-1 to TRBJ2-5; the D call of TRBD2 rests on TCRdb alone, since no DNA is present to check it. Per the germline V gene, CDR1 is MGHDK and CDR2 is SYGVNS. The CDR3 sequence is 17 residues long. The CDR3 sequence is CASRKFAGGSLWETQYF.

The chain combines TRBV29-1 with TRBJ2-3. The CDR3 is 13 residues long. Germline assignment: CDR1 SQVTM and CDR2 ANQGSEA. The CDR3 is CSVPTHTTDTQYF.